This paragraph reports one T cell receptor (beta chain). The antigen is undetermined. This specimen comes from a study of shared clonotypes between healthy human individuals. Naivety among CD8 cells was defined by CD45RO negativity and positive CCR7 selection, thereby excluding terminally differentiated effector memory CD45RA+ cells. None of the donors, who were healthy HIV-negative adults, had recently had acute infections or vaccinations. Every contributor of samples was a Caucasian grown-up residing in Nashville, Tennessee. Broader study findings: Limitation of the genetic and exposure-history diversity represented came from the few donors.

The ends lost 4 bases at V and 2 bases at J; junction bases unmatched: 3. This CDR3 contains 15 residues. CDR1 is MNHEY, CDR2 SMNVEV, per germline (reference sequence). Produced via immunoSEQ multiplex PCR; TCRdb's table is partial and in-frame only. In the table there are 1.5 million to 2.5 million clones, approximately 94% of which are singletons. The material sequenced was naive CD8+ T cells sorted from blood. This chain links TRBV27 with TRBJ2-3, with TRBD2 matching over 10 bases. This sequence was found in a young man in good health. CDR3 bases: TGTGCCAGCAGTTCCCTAGCGGGGGTCACAGATACGCAGTATTTT. This sequence encodes CASSSLAGVTDTQYF.